These T cell receptor beta chains were read from a single sample in a study of T cell repertoires in cytomegalovirus infection. TCRdb called the reads again in MiXCR, with one record for every CDR3 protein. The sample yields 100,000 to 150,000 distinct CDR3 sequences, 7.5% to 9% seen once. The sample taken for sequencing was PBMCs. The source is a human donor in good health (CMV status not recorded). Some clones in this sample may be carry-over from other donors' samples. Both conserved end residues are trimmed from each CDR3. Clone size, where shown, is once, few, many, or a class for clones that have expanded.

J	size	length	V	CDR3
TRBJ2-7	-	11	TRBV7-6	ASSLVSGNEQY
TRBJ2-5	few	12	TRBV5-1	ASSLLGYQETQY
TRBJ1-2	many	10	TRBV12-3/TRBV12-4	ASRTGSGGYT
TRBJ1-1	-	11	TRBV6-4	ASSVGLNTEAF
TRBJ1-1	many	12	TRBV7-2	ASSLNGARTEAF
TRBJ2-5	many	11	TRBV7-9	ASSNVLDETQY
TRBJ2-2	few	13	TRBV2	ASSDRTGITGELF
TRBJ2-3	many	13	TRBV7-9	ASARSGGATDTQY
TRBJ1-5	many	13	TRBV7-2	ASSLDGYSNQPQH
TRBJ2-1	few	12	TRBV20-1	SASERRPYNEQF
TRBJ2-1	few	13	TRBV5-1	ASSELAGGQSEQF
TRBJ1-4	many	13	TRBV19	ASSPTGGLAEKLF
TRBJ1-4	many	13	TRBV7-9	ASSPPRGRDEKLF
TRBJ1-5	many	13	TRBV28	ASSPLGGEGQPQH
TRBJ1-1	many	14	TRBV11-2	ASSPPRPRGHTEAF
TRBJ1-2	many	12	TRBV7-2	ASSLTATNYGYT
TRBJ2-7	many	13	TRBV20-1	SARDHRLLLGEQY
TRBJ2-5	-	13	TRBV7-3	ASSAQTGVSETQY
TRBJ2-7	-	12	TRBV2	ASSANRGLGEQY
TRBJ1-5	-	12	TRBV5-1	ASSLDGGLQPQH
TRBJ1-3	-	16	TRBV4-1	ASSQDHGGQGARDTIY
TRBJ2-1	few	12	TRBV14	ASSQDPFHHEQF
TRBJ2-1	-	14	TRBV5-1	ASSHPLAGARDEQF
TRBJ1-2	-	11	TRBV6-6	ASSRQGRYGYT
TRBJ1-1	many	11	TRBV7-8	ASSLVGGVGAF
TRBJ1-1	-	11	TRBV29-1	SVHLTGTGVAF
TRBJ2-1	many	13	TRBV11-2	ASSLERVGGNEQF
TRBJ2-5	-	11	TRBV6-5	ASRMGGPRYQY
TRBJ2-1	many	17	TRBV6-6	ASSYRILRDRANYNEQF
TRBJ1-1	many	13	TRBV5-1	ASSFGQGGNTEAF
TRBJ1-3	many	12	TRBV7-2	ASSIQGSGNTIY
TRBJ2-4	many	13	TRBV20-1	SVAGEFLAKNIQY
TRBJ2-1	-	13	TRBV20-1	SATIAPAGIYEQF
TRBJ2-5	few	13	TRBV5-1	ASSLTGADQETQY
TRBJ2-2	few	10	TRBV2	ASSLGYGELF
TRBJ2-2	many	14	TRBV6-5	ASSYGAGVNTGELF
TRBJ1-1	-	11	TRBV2	ASDILLGTEAF
TRBJ2-5	many	10	TRBV7-8	ASSPQGETQY
TRBJ2-5	-	11	TRBV2	AAEGWGRETQY
TRBJ2-1	-	16	TRBV5-1	ASSLGRAGGISYNEQF
TRBJ2-2	few	14	TRBV27	ASTMGQGYVTGELF
TRBJ1-5	many	12	TRBV28	ASYARQGNQPQH
TRBJ2-5	many	13	TRBV6-1	ASGPPGGLGETQY
TRBJ2-3	many	13	TRBV9	ASSVGVGLADTQY
TRBJ1-1	many	11	TRBV5-1	ASSPEWNTEAF
TRBJ1-3	many	12	TRBV7-2	ASSLRHSGNTIY
TRBJ2-5	many	11	TRBV29-1	SVPGQGIETQY
TRBJ2-3	-	14	TRBV28	ASGGRDRERTDTQY
TRBJ2-5	many	14	TRBV7-2	ASSPTVRVSQETQY
TRBJ2-7	many	10	TRBV7-6	ASSALAGEQY
TRBJ2-2	few	12	TRBV2	ASRTGLITGELF
TRBJ2-7	-	13	TRBV12-3/TRBV12-4	ASSLKSGGSYEQY
TRBJ1-2	-	14	TRBV7-2	ASTKRSGQGNYGYT
TRBJ2-7	many	11	TRBV7-2	ASSLEFWDEQY
TRBJ1-2	medium-sized	11	TRBV7-9	ASSIGTDYGYT
TRBJ2-1	many	14	TRBV7-2	ASSARPGGGGNEQF
TRBJ1-2	-	13	TRBV3-1	ASSQGWGRGYGYT
TRBJ2-3	-	11	TRBV2	ASRAGVVDTQY
TRBJ2-7	once	12	TRBV2	GSSEAEYLYEQY
TRBJ2-2	few	14	TRBV5-4	ASSRTSGGLTGELF